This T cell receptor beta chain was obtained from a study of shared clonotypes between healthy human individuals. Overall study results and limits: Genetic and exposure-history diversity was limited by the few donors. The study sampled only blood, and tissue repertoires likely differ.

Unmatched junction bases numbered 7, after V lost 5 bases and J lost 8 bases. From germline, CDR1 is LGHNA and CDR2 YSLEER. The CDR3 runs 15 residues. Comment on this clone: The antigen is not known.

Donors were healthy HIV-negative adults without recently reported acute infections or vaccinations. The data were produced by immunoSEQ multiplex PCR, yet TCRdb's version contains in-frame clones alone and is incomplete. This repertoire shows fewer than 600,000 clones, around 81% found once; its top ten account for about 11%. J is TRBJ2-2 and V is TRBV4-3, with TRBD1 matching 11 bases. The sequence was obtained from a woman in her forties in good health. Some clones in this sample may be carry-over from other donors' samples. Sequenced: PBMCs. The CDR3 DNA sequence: TGCGCCAGCAGCTACGGGACAGGGGGTAATGGGGAGCTGTTTTTT. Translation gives CASSYGTGGNGELFF.